This T cell receptor beta chain was sequenced for a study of CD8 T cells in acute hepatitis C reinfection (dated by TCRdb to the early 2020s). For the study in its entirety: This study examined the TCRbeta repertoire of CD8+ T cells that recognize the HCV NS3-1073 epitope, both during acute infection and after viral clearance. A handful of spontaneous resolvers provided paired acute and follow-up samples.

Turning to this clone: This clone's antigen is unknown. No base quality values were provided; no much bigger clone lies one nucleotide off.

Overall study results and their limits: TRBV04 and TRBV06 gene families were preferentially used in all groups, and this usage was not explained by overrepresentation in the naive pool. Follow-up repertoires were not available for chronically infected subjects, because NS3-1073 specific cells were too rare to be sorted. It was rare for CDR3 sequences to be shared with other epitopes, and exact matching may have been limited by differing sequencing approaches. Diversity in the NS3-1073 specific repertoires was high, and no significant differences in diversity emerged among acute resolver, follow-up resolver and acute chronic samples. Around 14 public clonotypes were found regardless of outcome; one public clonotype used V04-02/J02-02. Because bulk sequencing covered only the TCRbeta chain, the alphabeta pairing of the public clonotypes could not be determined.

Per the publication, the time point label means: naive CD8 control sorted from an acute-time-point sample. Enrolled in the Montreal Hepatitis C Cohort (HEPCO) in Canada, the donors were people who inject drugs, and these donors were followed every 3 months. Acute primary HCV infection was defined as a positive HCV RNA or antibody test after a negative test within the previous 24 weeks. Antibodies against CD3, CD8 and CD45RO were used for surface staining, and dead cells were excluded with an aqua fixable dye. The cohort also included roughly six subjects who developed chronic infection, defined as HCV RNA positivity at 24 weeks. Negative selection by means of the MACS CD8+ T cell Isolation Kit yielded CD8+ T cells from peripheral blood mononuclear cells recovered from cryopreservation by thawing. A BD FACSAria II cell sorter was used for cell sorting. Sequences KGHSH (CDR1) and LQKENI (CDR2) are obtained from the germline V gene. The junction shows trimming of 3 bases on V and 0 bases on J, plus 12 bases between the germline ends. From the cysteine through the phenylalanine, the CDR3 covers 15 amino acids. This entry keeps only the CDR3 DNA: 45 bases, framed from base 1.

Genomic DNA was extracted from FACS-sorted cells, and TCRbeta chain sequencing was performed through the commercial immunoSEQ service. In the source study's methods: ImmunoSEQ Analyzer software v3.0 and R v3.5.1 were used to analyze the repertoire data. Only productive rearrangements were analyzed, as sequences containing stop codons or out-of-frame rearrangements were removed. Simpson diversity, Shannon entropy, CDR3 length and nucleotide addition metrics were supplied by the sequencing provider. Clonotypes were grouped by frequency into dominant, sub-dominant, low or lowest abundance categories, and clonotypes below 0.1% were left out of most analyses. A CDR3 amino acid clonotype was called public when found in at least two subjects at a cumulative frequency of at least 0.5%. TCRdb re-hosts the immuneACCESS table, in-frame sequences only. Its copies lack some clones; in the studies checked, an unresolved V gene accounts for under half of them, and the cause for the rest is not known. Clonal size and the V and J genes are those of that table, whereas D and trimming came from the DNA. For this sample there are about 38,000 clones; more than 75% appear just once. Of the sample, 0.5% to 0.65% is held by the ten largest clones.

This TCR derives from a man aged 30 to 45 with chronic hepatitis C. Recombination connected TRBV18 to TRBJ2-7; the D gene is perhaps TRBD2, on 6 matching bases. Specimen: naive CD8+ T cells from PBMCs. The sample's cell subset or site label is to be understood as: sorted total naive CD45RO-negative CD8+ T cells. The CDR3 reads as follows: CASSPGLPSSYEQYF. The DNA is TGTGCCAGCTCACCGGGACTTCCAAGCTCCTACGAGCAGTACTTC.